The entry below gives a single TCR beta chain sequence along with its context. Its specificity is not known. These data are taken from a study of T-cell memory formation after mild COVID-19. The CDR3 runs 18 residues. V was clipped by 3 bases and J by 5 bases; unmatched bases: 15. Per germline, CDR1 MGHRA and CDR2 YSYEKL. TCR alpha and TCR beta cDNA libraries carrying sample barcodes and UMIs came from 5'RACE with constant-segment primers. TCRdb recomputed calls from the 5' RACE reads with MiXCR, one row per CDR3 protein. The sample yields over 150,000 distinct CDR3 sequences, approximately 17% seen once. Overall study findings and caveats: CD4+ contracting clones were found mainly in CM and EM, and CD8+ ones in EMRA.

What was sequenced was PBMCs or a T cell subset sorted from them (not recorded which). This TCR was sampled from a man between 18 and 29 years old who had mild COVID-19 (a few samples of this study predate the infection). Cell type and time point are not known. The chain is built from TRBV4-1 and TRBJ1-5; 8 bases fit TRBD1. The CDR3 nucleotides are TGCGCCAGCAGCCATACTCCGGGCGGACAGGGACGGCATCAGCCCCAGCATTTT. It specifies CASSHTPGGQGRHQPQHF.